The 27 T cell receptor beta chains in this list originate from one sample, sequenced in a study of beta chain features in type 1 diabetes. Every bit of the isolated RNA underwent reverse transcription, so sequencing read expressed TCRB transcripts. Using immunoSEQ multiplex PCR, the repertoire was profiled, and TCRdb retains in-frame clones only, with some absent. The sample records 120,000 to 150,000 clones, roughly a tenth being singletons. The sample comprised naive CD4+ T cells from blood. All receptors derive from a man in his late teens or twenties in good health.

This clone was detected many times. This chain uses TRBV5-4 with TRBJ2-7; D is possibly TRBD2 (5 bases). V gave up 0 bases and J gave up 3 bases, with 13 bases separating them. CDR3 length: 15 amino acids. The germline gives CDR1 SGHNT, CDR2 YYREEE (reference sequence). Here the CDR3 reads CASSLEGDPDYEQYF. Written as DNA, the CDR3 is TGTGCCAGCAGCTTGGAGGGAGACCCGGACTACGAGCAGTACTTC.

V is TRBV4-3 and J is TRBJ1-1, with D unclear. Germline values: CDR1 LGHNA, CDR2 YSLEER. The CDR3 covers 14 residues. The V end lost 0 bases, the J end lost 4 bases, and 9 bases lay between the germline ends. In nucleotides, the CDR3 is TGCGCCAGCAGCCAAGATTGGAGGAGCACTGAAGCTTTCTTT. Translating gives CASSQDWRSTEAFF.

The V gene is TRBV6-1, the J gene TRBJ1-1; no firm D call. The CDR3 consists of 15 residues. Germline values: CDR1 MNHNS, CDR2 SASEGT. Trimming stripped 5 bases from V and 3 bases from J, with 16 bases between. This chain's CDR3 is CASSTYFGGHTEAFF. CDR3 nucleotide sequence: TGTGCCAGCAGTACCTACTTTGGCGGTCACACTGAAGCTTTCTTT.

This clone has a handful of counts. This rearrangement joins TRBV6-1 to TRBJ1-5; 7 bases line up with TRBD1. Germline lookup yields CDR1 MNHNS and CDR2 SASEGT. Trimming at V came to 8 bases and at J to 1 base, leaving 5 bases not matched to a gene. This CDR3 region has 14 residues. The CDR3 is CASRATGSNQPQHF. The CDR3 nucleotides read TGTGCCAGCCGCGCGACAGGGAGCAATCAGCCCCAGCATTTT.

This clone has just a few counts. Other DNA sequences in the same sample also yield this CDR3. The genes are TRBV7-2 and TRBJ2-7; the match to TRBD1 covers 7 bases. Germline V gene lookup returns CDR1 SGHTA and CDR2 FQGNSA. The CDR3 consists of 14 residues. J was trimmed by 0 bases and V by 3 bases; bases with no gene match: 2. CDR3: CASSLGQSSYEQYF. DNA of the CDR3: TGTGCCAGCAGCTTGGGACAGAGCTCCTACGAGCAGTACTTC.

The V gene is TRBV7-8, the J gene TRBJ2-7; 9 bases are shared with TRBD1. The CDR3 contains 15 residues. Germline CDR1 and CDR2: SGHVS and FQNEAQ. With 5 bases clipped from V and 2 bases from J, the junction kept 7 bases outside the gene matches. CDR3: CASSPGTGSPYEQYF. The CDR3 bases are TGTGCCAGCAGCCCCGGGACAGGGTCACCCTACGAGCAGTACTTC. The full variable domain, rest sourced from reference TRBV7-8 and TRBJ2-7, is GAGVSQSPRYKVAKRGQDVALRCDPISGHVSLFWYQQALGQGPEFLTYFQNEAQLDKSGLPSDRFFAERPEGSVSTLKIQRTQQEDSAVYLCASSPGTGSPYEQYFGPGTRLTVT.

V is TRBV19 and J is TRBJ2-7; 7 bases fit TRBD2. Losses at the gene ends were 5 bases for V and 0 bases for J; bases not matched to a gene: 10. CDR1 LNHDA and CDR2 SQIVND come from the germline V gene (reference sequence). The CDR3 is 16 residues long. The DNA for the CDR3 is TGTGCCAGTAGTGCAAGTCAGCGGGGCCTCTCCTACGAGCAGTACTTC. It yields the protein CASSASQRGLSYEQYF. The entire variable domain, with the rest obtained from reference TRBV19 and TRBJ2-7, is as follows: DGGITQSPKYLFRKEGQNVTLSCEQNLNHDAMYWYRQDPGQGLRLIYYSQIVNDFQKGDIAEGYSVSREKKESFPLTVTSAQKNPTAFYLCASSASQRGLSYEQYFGPGTRLTVT.

This clone was recorded only once. This chain uses TRBV19 with TRBJ1-5, with 7 nucleotides matching TRBD1. The CDR3 runs 17 residues. V shed 4 bases and J 0 bases; nucleotides not matched to a gene: 9. Germline assignment: CDR1 LNHDA and CDR2 SQIVND (reference sequence). CDR3 region: CASSTIGGRYSNQPQHF. CDR3 DNA: TGTGCCAGTAGTACCATAGGGGGCAGATATAGCAATCAGCCCCAGCATTTT.

The rearrangement links TRBV6-5 to TRBJ2-6; no definite D call. The length of the CDR3 is 15 residues. The germline V gene encodes CDR1 MNHEY and CDR2 SVGAGI. V lost 7 bases and J 0 bases, leaving 10 bases between the germline ends. The CDR3 region is CASTSAGSGANVLTF. CDR3 coding DNA: TGTGCCAGCACCAGCGCCGGCTCTGGGGCCAACGTCCTGACTTTC.

This clone was counted many times. This chain connects TRBV18 to TRBJ2-7; 10 bases map to TRBD1. Germline CDR1 reads KGHSH; CDR2 reads LQKENI. The CDR3 length is 14 residues. V shed 2 bases, J shed 4 bases, and the junction held 2 bases outside the gene matches. The DNA of the CDR3 is TGTGCCAGCTCACCAAGGACAGGGGGTTACGAGCAGTACTTC. Protein sequence: CASSPRTGGYEQYF.

DNA of the CDR3: TGTGCCTGGACCCATGGGGGGGGAACGTACCAAGAGACCCAGTACTTC. It is translated as CAWTHGGGTYQETQYF. The chain couples TRBV30 to TRBJ2-5; 7 bases fit TRBD2. Germline CDR1 reads GTSNPN; CDR2 reads SVGIG (reference sequence). This CDR3 has 16 amino acids. V was clipped by 4 bases and J by 0 bases; unmatched bases: 11.

This clone came up a few times. The V call is TRBV19, the J call TRBJ2-5; D is possibly TRBD2 (7 bases). From germline, CDR1 is LNHDA and CDR2 SQIVND (reference sequence). The CDR3 extends over 15 amino acids. V was shortened by 3 bases and J by 0 bases, with 11 bases between the two germline ends. CDR3 residues: CASSMQGTNQETQYF. The CDR3 DNA sequence: TGTGCCAGTAGTATGCAGGGGACTAACCAAGAGACCCAGTACTTC.

The chain joins TRBV27 to TRBJ1-4, with D possibly matching TRBD1 (6 bases). Trimming removed 4 bases at V and 5 bases at J, with 8 bases between. CDR1 and CDR2 from the germline V gene are MNHEY and SMNVEV (reference sequence). The CDR3 spans 13 residues. This CDR3 reads CASSWQGNEKLFF. The CDR3, as DNA: TGTGCCAGCAGTTGGCAGGGGAATGAAAAACTGTTTTTT.

Only a few counts were recorded for this clone. This chain uses TRBV5-1 with TRBJ2-1; D is perhaps TRBD2 (5 bases). Germline CDR1 and CDR2: SGHRS and YFSETQ. Trimming removed 4 bases from V and 6 bases from J, with 8 bases in between. The CDR3 runs to 12 residues. The CDR3 spells CASSIGLNEQFF. The CDR3 region has the DNA TGCGCCAGCAGCATAGGACTCAATGAGCAGTTCTTC.

The chain carries TRBV5-1 and TRBJ2-1; the match to TRBD1 covers 7 bases. Per the germline V gene, CDR1 is SGHRS and CDR2 is YFSETQ. There are 15 residues in the CDR3. V dropped 4 bases and J dropped 10; count of bases not matched to a gene: 14. CDR3: CASSTLTGSGGEQFF. The CDR3, as DNA: TGCGCCAGCAGCACCCTGACAGGGTCTGGCGGGGAGCAGTTCTTC.

The table lists this clone with a count of one. V is TRBV22-1 and J is TRBJ2-3; the table's D call, TRBD2, has no DNA check behind it. TRBV22-1 is noted as a pseudogene. The CDR3 runs to 14 residues. CDR3 residues: CPGSARRGGDTQYF. The CDR3 nucleotides read TGTCCTGGGAGCGCACGCCGGGGTGGAGATACGCAGTATTTT.

This clone showed up just a few times. The chain joins TRBV4-2 to TRBJ1-3; D not certain. V lost 0 bases and J 0 bases, leaving 6 bases between the germline ends. Germline CDR1 is LGHNA and CDR2 is YNFKEQ. The CDR3 consists of 15 residues. CDR3 sequence: CASSQDWSSGNTIYF. CDR3 sequence (DNA): TGTGCCAGCAGCCAAGATTGGAGCTCTGGAAACACCATATATTTT.

This clone showed up many times. In DNA form, the CDR3 reads TGTGCCAGCAGCCCTTTGGGACAGGGATACAATGAGCAGTTCTTC. It codes for CASSPLGQGYNEQFF. The rearrangement links TRBV7-9 to TRBJ2-1, with TRBD1 matching 9 bases. The V gene end was trimmed by 5 bases and the J gene end by 4 bases; junction bases not matched to a gene: 6. The germline V gene has CDR1 SEHNR and CDR2 FQNEAQ (reference sequence). The CDR3 extends over 15 amino acids.

This clone was observed a few times. V gene TRBV28 combines with J gene TRBJ2-7, with D possibly being TRBD1 (6 bases). CDR3 length equals 15 residues. Looked up from germline, CDR1 is MDHEN and CDR2 is SYDVKM. V lost 7 bases to trimming and J lost 1 base, with 17 bases between them. CDR3 in amino acids: CASIWGSRGSYEQYF. CDR3 DNA sequence: TGTGCCAGCATCTGGGGAAGTAGGGGGTCCTACGAGCAGTACTTC. Full variable domain (outside the CDR3, taken from reference TRBV28 and TRBJ2-7): DVKVTQSSRYLVKRTGEKVFLECVQDMDHENMFWYRQDPGLGLRLIYFSYDVKMKEKGDIPEGYSVSREKKERFSLILESASTNQTSMYLCASIWGSRGSYEQYFGPGTRLTVT.

The CDR3 spells CASRGLAGTGELFF. DNA for the CDR3: TGTGCCAGCAGAGGACTAGCGGGGACCGGGGAGCTGTTTTTT. The chain couples TRBV2 to TRBJ2-2; 12 bases fit TRBD2. The CDR3 sequence is 14 residues long. Germline values: CDR1 SNHLY, CDR2 FYNNEI. J was trimmed by 5 bases and V by 6 bases; bases with no gene match: 1. The full variable domain, rest sourced from reference TRBV2 and TRBJ2-2, is EPEVTQTPSHQVTQMGQEVILRCVPISNHLYFYWYRQILGQKVEFLVSFYNNEISEKSEIFDDQFSVERPDGSNFTLKIRSTKLEDSAMYFCASRGLAGTGELFFGEGSRLTVL.

The chain links TRBV6-1 to TRBJ1-2, with D possibly matching TRBD1 (6 bases). V lost 5 bases and J lost 4, with 11 bases in between. Germline CDR1 MNHNS, CDR2 SASEGT. CDR3 length: 13 residues. The CDR3 nucleotides read TGTGCCAGCAGTTTCGGACAGACCTATGGCTACACCTTC. It codes for CASSFGQTYGYTF.

This clone was observed a handful of times. The chain is built from TRBV19 and TRBJ1-2; the match to TRBD1 covers 9 bases. The junction had 5 bases not matched to a gene; V was cut back by 5 bases and J by 7 bases. Looked up from germline, CDR1 is LNHDA and CDR2 is SQIVND (reference sequence). This CDR3 is 13 amino acids long. The CDR3 loop is CASSPGTGLGYTF. In DNA, the CDR3 is TGTGCCAGTAGTCCTGGGACAGGGCTTGGCTACACCTTC. Full variable domain (missing parts from reference TRBV19 and TRBJ1-2): DGGITQSPKYLFRKEGQNVTLSCEQNLNHDAMYWYRQDPGQGLRLIYYSQIVNDFQKGDIAEGYSVSREKKESFPLTVTSAQKNPTAFYLCASSPGTGLGYTFGSGTRLTVV.

The CDR3 DNA sequence: TGCGCCAGCAGCTTGGACGGCAGGGGCGAAGGGAACGAGCAGTACTTC. Amino acid sequence: CASSLDGRGEGNEQYF. This chain links TRBV5-1 with TRBJ2-7, with D perhaps TRBD1 (6 bases). Trimming shortened V by 0 bases and J by 5 bases, and 18 bases separated the two germline ends. The CDR3 covers 16 residues. Looked up from germline, CDR1 is SGHRS and CDR2 is YFSETQ.

This clone has ten or more counts. The DNA for the CDR3 is TGCAGCGTCTCGGACAGTCATGGCTACACCTTC. Translating it yields CSVSDSHGYTF. The V gene is TRBV29-1, the J gene TRBJ1-2, with D maybe TRBD1 (6 bases). Trimming left V 6 bases short and J 6 bases short, with 11 bases between. Per the germline V gene, CDR1 is SQVTM and CDR2 is ANQGSEA. The CDR3 totals 11 residues. Filled out from reference TRBV29-1 and TRBJ1-2, the complete variable domain reads SAVISQKPSRDICQRGTSLTIQCQVDSQVTMMFWYRQQPGQSLTLIATANQGSEATYESGFVIDKFPISRPNLTFSTLTVSNMSPEDSSIYLCSVSDSHGYTFGSGTRLTVV.

This clone was picked up a small number of times. CDR3 nucleotides: TGTGCCAGCAGCAGAGGACAGGGGGAGTTTGGCTACACCTTC. It translates to CASSRGQGEFGYTF. The chain has TRBV5-4 and TRBJ1-2; 10 positions match TRBD1. Germline CDR1 is SGHNT and CDR2 is YYREEE (reference sequence). Trimming at V came to 4 bases and at J to 7 bases, leaving 7 bases not matched to a gene. The CDR3 is 14 amino acids.

This rearrangement joins TRBV28 to TRBJ1-5; D is unclear. V lost 8 bases and J lost 5, with 13 bases in between. Germline loops: CDR1 MDHEN, CDR2 SYDVKM. CDR3 length: 13 amino acids. CDR3 sequence (DNA): TGTGCCAGCGGAGGGAGTGAAGATCAGCCCCAGCATTTT. Translated, it gives CASGGSEDQPQHF.

This sequence joins TRBV30 and TRBJ1-1; D gene ambiguous. Germline CDR1 and CDR2: GTSNPN and SVGIG (reference sequence). V was cut by 2 bases and J by 1 base, with 8 bases left in between. The CDR3 is 13 amino acids. The CDR3 loop is CAWSSTPNTEAFF. The CDR3 bases are TGTGCCTGGAGTTCGACACCGAACACTGAAGCTTTCTTT.